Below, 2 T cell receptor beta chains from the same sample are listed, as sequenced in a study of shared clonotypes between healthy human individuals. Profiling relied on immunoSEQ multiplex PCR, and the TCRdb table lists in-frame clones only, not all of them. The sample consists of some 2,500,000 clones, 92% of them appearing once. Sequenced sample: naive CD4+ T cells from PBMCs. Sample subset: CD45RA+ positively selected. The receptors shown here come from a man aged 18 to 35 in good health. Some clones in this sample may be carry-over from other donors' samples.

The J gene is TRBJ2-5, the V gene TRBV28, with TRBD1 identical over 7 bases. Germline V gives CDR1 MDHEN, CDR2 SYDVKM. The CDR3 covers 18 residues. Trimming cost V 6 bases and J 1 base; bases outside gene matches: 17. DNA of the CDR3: TGTGCCAGCAGCCGAGACCGACCCAATTGGGACAGCCAAGAGACCCAGTACTTC. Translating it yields CASSRDRPNWDSQETQYF.

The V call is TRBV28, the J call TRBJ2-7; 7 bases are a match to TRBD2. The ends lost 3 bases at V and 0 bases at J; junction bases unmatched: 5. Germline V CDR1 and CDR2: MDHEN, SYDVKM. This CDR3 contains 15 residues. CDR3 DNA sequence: TGTGCCAGCAGTTTTAGGGGAGGGCCCTCCTACGAGCAGTACTTC. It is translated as CASSFRGGPSYEQYF.